Detailed here is one T cell receptor beta chain. The antigen it binds to is not known. No clone much larger than this one lies a single base away; base qualities are absent. The data originate from a study of blood T cell repertoires in COVID-19 (dated by TCRdb to the early 2020s). Context from the whole study: Samples from collaborators originated in the United States, Italy and Spain and spanned both the acute and convalescent phases of COVID-19. The prospective study material was composed of cDNA or gDNA derived from T cells, B-cell-depleted T cells, or PBMCs. Deeply sampled blood TCRbeta repertoires from subjects exposed to, actively infected with, or recovered from COVID-19 were included in the dataset. The repertoires were released in a freely available public database meant as a resource for research on the immune response to SARS-CoV-2. The samples were drawn from the first 160 participants of the ongoing ImmuneRACE study and from some 1,300 subjects provided by 6 global collaborators. Nearly every sample came with metadata listing a de-identified subject ID, COVID-19 status, age in years and sex. Where HLA class I and class II types were available, the types were taken from metadata supplied by the sample provider, not from assay-based typing. The investigation overall reported the following: Clinical and demographic metadata were provided uncurated, with the amount varying by source and participant.

V and J lose 6 bases and 6 bases, and a span of 20 bases separates them. From the cysteine through the phenylalanine, the CDR3 covers 16 amino acids. Only CDR3 DNA remains: 48 bases, in frame from the first base. The CDR1 and CDR2 encoded by the germline V gene are SNHLY and FYNNEI. The immunoSEQ Assay, a bias-controlled multiplex PCR, was used to amplify TCRbeta CDR3 regions from genomic DNA. Under the source paper's analysis protocol: Within the assay, amplification of reference gene primers was used to estimate how many nucleated cells each sample contained. To quantify the absolute abundance of each unique TCRbeta CDR3 rearrangement, sequence reads were collapsed and filtered. For each sample, productive Simpson clonality was calculated by taking the square root of Simpson's diversity index across productive rearrangements. The table was pulled from immuneACCESS by TCRdb, which kept in-frame rearrangements only. Such tables lose some clones; where checked, under half of the loss comes from unresolved V genes, and the rest has no known cause. The DNA was the basis for D and trimming; V, J and clone size are from that table. This sample holds under 200,000 clones; approximately 91% were observed only once. About 4.9% of the sample comes from the top ten.

One collaborating source in Seattle enrolled patients while the patients were actively infected and followed the patients over time throughout the course of disease. Each collaborating institution followed its own protocols to collect whole blood in K2EDTA tubes. Collaborator samples were shipped for TCRbeta analysis as frozen whole blood, isolated PBMCs, or DNA extracted from either sample type. The receptor was isolated from a man aged 18 to 29 with COVID-19, enrolled during active disease. The chain uses TRBV2 and TRBJ2-2; the D region possibly corresponds to TRBD2 (6 bases align). Sequenced: peripheral blood. CDR3 sequence: CASSQEPLRRAGELFF. The bases are TGTGCCAGCAGCCAAGAGCCCCTCCGGAGGGCCGGGGAGCTGTTTTTT.